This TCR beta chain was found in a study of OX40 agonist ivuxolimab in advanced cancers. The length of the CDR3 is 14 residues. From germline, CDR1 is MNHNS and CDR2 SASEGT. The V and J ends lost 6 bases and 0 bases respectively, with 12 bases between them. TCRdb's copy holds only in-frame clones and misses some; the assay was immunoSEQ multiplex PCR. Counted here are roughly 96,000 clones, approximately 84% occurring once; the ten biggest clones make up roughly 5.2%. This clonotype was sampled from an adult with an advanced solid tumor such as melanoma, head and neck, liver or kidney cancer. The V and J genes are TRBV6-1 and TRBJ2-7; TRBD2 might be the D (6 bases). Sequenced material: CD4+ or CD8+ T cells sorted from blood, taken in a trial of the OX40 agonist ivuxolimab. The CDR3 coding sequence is TGTGCCAGCAGGTCCGGGAGTCTCTCCTACGAGCAGTACTTC. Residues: CASRSGSLSYEQYF.